This T cell receptor (beta chain) was identified during a study of vaccination effects on CD4 cells after COVID-19. Study information: BNT162b2 vaccine or mRNA-1273 vaccine was given to participants in two doses. General observations from the study: Researchers reported few convalescent patients and no early post-infection timepoints in the study. At late timepoints after vaccination, vaccine- and infection-induced clones shrank markedly.

Sequencing followed a ViraFEST assay step that expanded antigen-specific CD4+ T cells with viral peptide pools. Subsequent to ten to eleven days of culture, CD4+ T cells were isolated. Neither prior SARS-CoV-2 infection nor positive nucleocapsid antibodies were present in the vaccine recipients. Days 3 and 7 saw half the medium replaced with IL-2 medium. This CDR3 is 17 amino acids long. The V end lost 0 bases, the J end lost 5 bases, and 19 bases lay between the germline ends. Germline V gene data show CDR1 as KGHSH and CDR2 as LQKENI. Comments on this clone: As yet, its antigen is unknown.

The method was immunoSEQ multiplex PCR; TCRdb's version includes in-frame clones alone and lacks a portion of them. The table records tens of thousands of clones, 70% to 85% of them present only once. The chain links TRBV18 to TRBJ1-1, with a tentative D call TRBD1 (5 bases). The origin of this receptor is a human donor who received a COVID-19 vaccine. The source was CD4+ T cells from PBMCs cultured with HCoV-OC43 spike peptides, collected before COVID-19 vaccination. The sample's subset: HCoV-OC43 spike overlapping peptide pool stimulation. Written as DNA, the CDR3 is TGTGCCAGCTCACCACCCGGTTCTGGCGGGGGGGGTACTGAAGCTTTCTTT. It specifies CASSPPGSGGGGTEAFF.